The rows below give T cell receptor beta chains drawn from one sample of a study of OX40 agonist ivuxolimab in advanced cancers. The table came from immunoSEQ multiplex PCR; TCRdb's copy has only in-frame clones and leaves some out. The sample yields about 110,000 clones, under 95% seen once. The sample in question was CD4+ or CD8+ T cells sorted from blood, obtained in a trial of the OX40 agonist ivuxolimab. The receptors come from an adult with an advanced solid tumor such as melanoma, head and neck, liver or kidney cancer. Each CDR3 is given with its conserved first and last residue. A D gene is named only where the DNA matches it firmly. The size entry is marked missing in some rows and otherwise reads once, few, many or a size class.

15	-	-	TRBV6-1	TRBJ1-6	TGTGCCAGCAGTGGGAGGGCAGGGCCTAATTCACCCCTCCACTTT	CASSGRAGPNSPLHF
14	-	-	TRBV18	TRBJ2-7	TGTGCCAGCTCCCTAGACAGTGGGGCCTACGAGCAGTACTTC	CASSLDSGAYEQYF
12	-	-	TRBV2	TRBJ2-7	TGTGCCAGCTTGTCCGGCTCCTACGAGCAGTACTTC	CASLSGSYEQYF
15	TRBD1	-	TRBV5-4	TRBJ2-5	TGTGCCAGCAGCTTGCAGGGGGCCGCTGAAGAGACCCAGTACTTC	CASSLQGAAEETQYF
14	TRBD1	-	TRBV9	TRBJ2-1	TGTGCCAGCAGCGTTGAGGGACAGTACAATGAGCAGTTCTTC	CASSVEGQYNEQFF
17	TRBD2	-	TRBV11-1	TRBJ2-1	TGTGCCAGCAGCGCCCTGGGACTAGCGGAATCCTACAATGAGCAGTTCTTC	CASSALGLAESYNEQFF
10	-	-	TRBV29-1	TRBJ1-1	TGCAGCGTCGGACTAGAAGGGGCTTTCTTT	CSVGLEGAFF
15	TRBD1	-	TRBV30	TRBJ1-5	TGTGCCTGGGACGGACAGGGTAGGGGCAATCAGCCCCAGCATTTT	CAWDGQGRGNQPQHF
15	-	-	TRBV30	TRBJ1-5	TGTGCCGGAAGCTTCGGTGGCAGGTCCGATCAGCCCCAGCATTTT	CAGSFGGRSDQPQHF
16	-	-	TRBV6-6	TRBJ1-6	TGTGCCAGCAGGGAGGGGAAAGGCTCCTATAATTCACCCCTCCACTTT	CASREGKGSYNSPLHF
19	TRBD1	-	TRBV18	TRBJ2-6	TGTGCCAGCTCGGGCAAGGAACGGGACAGGGTTGTGGAAGCCAACGTCCTGACTTTC	CASSGKERDRVVEANVLTF
17	TRBD1	-	TRBV11-1	TRBJ1-1	TGTGCCAGCAGCGCACGACAGGGGGTAAGGCGAACTACTGAAGCTTTCTTT	CASSARQGVRRTTEAFF
14	-	-	TRBV6-5	TRBJ2-7	TGTGCCAGCAGTTTCTTCGGGGCAGGGTACGAGCAGTACTTC	CASSFFGAGYEQYF
16	TRBD2	-	TRBV5-6	TRBJ2-3	TGTGCCAGCAGCGAGCTACTAGCGGGAGGCACAGATACGCAGTATTTT	CASSELLAGGTDTQYF
16	TRBD1	-	TRBV19	TRBJ1-2	TGTGCCAGTAGTATGGGGACAGGGTATGACGGGGTTGTCTACACCTTC	CASSMGTGYDGVVYTF
17	TRBD2	-	TRBV5-1	TRBJ2-5	TGCGCCAGCAGCTTGAACATCCTAGCGGGGACCCAAGAGACCCAGTACTTC	CASSLNILAGTQETQYF
14	TRBD1	-	TRBV5-1	TRBJ2-1	TGCGCCAGCAGCTTGGACAGGGGCTACAATGAGCAGTTCTTC	CASSLDRGYNEQFF
15	TRBD2	-	TRBV9	TRBJ2-2	TGTGCCAGCAGCGACGGACTAGCTTCAGCCGGGGAGCTGTTTTTT	CASSDGLASAGELFF
15	-	once	TRBV6-5	TRBJ1-6	TGTGCCAGCAGTTACTCCGGCATTCAGGGCTCACCCCTCCACTTT	CASSYSGIQGSPLHF
15	TRBD1	few	TRBV5-1	TRBJ2-3	TGCGCCAGCAGAGGGACAGGGGATCGCACAGATACGCAGTATTTT	CASRGTGDRTDTQYF
15	-	-	TRBV19	TRBJ1-2	TGTGCCAGTAGTAACACAGAGAGCCATAACTATGGCTACACCTTC	CASSNTESHNYGYTF
11	-	-	TRBV20-1	TRBJ2-1	TGCAGTGCTAAGTTCTACAATGAGCAGTTCTTC	CSAKFYNEQFF
15	-	-	TRBV2	TRBJ2-1	TGTGCCAGCAGCCCCTCCGGGACCTACAACAATGAGCAGTTCTTC	CASSPSGTYNNEQFF
14	TRBD2	-	TRBV6-1	TRBJ2-5	TGTGCCAGCAGTCGGGACTACGGGAGAGAGACCCAGTACTTC	CASSRDYGRETQYF
15	TRBD2	-	TRBV6-1	TRBJ2-1	TGTGCCAGCAGCCAGGGGACTAGCGGGGACAATGAGCAGTTCTTC	CASSQGTSGDNEQFF
16	-	-	TRBV27	TRBJ1-3	TGTGCCAGCAGATCGGACGCTCGGACCTCTGGAAACACCATATATTTT	CASRSDARTSGNTIYF
15	TRBD1	-	TRBV6-6	TRBJ2-7	TGTGCCAGCAACATACGCGGACAGGGAAACTACGAGCAGTACTTC	CASNIRGQGNYEQYF
15	TRBD1	once	TRBV6-6	TRBJ1-5	TGTGCCAGCAGCTTCGGACAGGGATGGGATCAGCCCCAGCATTTT	CASSFGQGWDQPQHF
17	TRBD2	-	TRBV10-2	TRBJ2-1	TGCGCCAGCGGAAAGGCCCAACTAGCGGGGTCCTACAATGAGCAGTTCTTC	CASGKAQLAGSYNEQFF
14	-	few	TRBV5-5	TRBJ1-5	TGTGCCAGCAGCCCACTCGGGGACAATCAGCCCCAGCATTTT	CASSPLGDNQPQHF
11	-	-	TRBV5-4	TRBJ1-2	TGTGCCAGCAGTAAAATGGGCGGCTACACCTTC	CASSKMGGYTF
16	TRBD2	-	TRBV6-1	TRBJ2-5	TGTGCCAGCAGTGAATGGCCGGGAGGGGGGTATGAGACCCAGTACTTC	CASSEWPGGGYETQYF
17	-	-	TRBV30	TRBJ1-6	TGTGCCTGGGGCCTGGGGGGCGCGTCTTTTGCGAATTCACCCCTCCACTTT	CAWGLGGASFANSPLHF
15	-	-	TRBV19	TRBJ2-2	TGTGCCAGTAGTATAGGCAGGGGAAGCACCGGGGAGCTGTTTTTT	CASSIGRGSTGELFF
14	-	once	TRBV5-1	TRBJ1-2	TGCGCCAGCAGCTTGGAGCCGGCAAACTATGGCTACACCTTC	CASSLEPANYGYTF
15	TRBD1	-	TRBV14	TRBJ1-4	TGTGCCAGCAGCCTAAGGACAGGGGGCTTTGAAAAACTGTTTTTT	CASSLRTGGFEKLFF
12	TRBD1	-	TRBV29-1	TRBJ2-7	TGCAGCATGCAGGGGGCCTCCTACGAGCAGTACTTC	CSMQGASYEQYF